The present entry profiles one T cell receptor beta chain with its context. Its target antigen remains unknown. Base qualities are not recorded, but no much larger clone differs from it by a single base. Library preparation used multiplex PCR. TCRdb records Illumina HiSeq 4000 as the sequencer. TCR beta libraries were built with iRepertoire HTBI primers and Arm-PCR amplification of CDR3 regions. Before sequencing, the PCR products went through gel purification. The study's own analysis went as follows. A total of 62 TRBV and more than twelve TRBJ segments were identified across samples and were used for gene usage analysis of CDR3 amino acid clonotypes. COPE and FqMerger were used to merge the filtered high-quality paired reads into contigs. Contigs were aligned with BLAST to IMGT TRBV, TRBD and TRBJ reference genes, and CDR3 was defined per IMGT. Clonotypes above 0.1% frequency were classified as highly expanded clones. Repertoire diversity was measured by Shannon entropy, and V-J evenness by the Gini coefficient. Clonotypes shared by more than one individual were considered public. Using fastp at Q25 and MiXCR, TCRdb reprocessed the public reads and kept productive beta chains. CDR3 protein sequences are deduplicated, and each keeps its most common genes and DNA. The V and J calls follow TCRdb's processing rather than the paper's. This sample comprises about 460,000 distinct CDR3 sequences, about 22% of them detected only once. 13% of the sample is taken by the ten largest.

This specimen comes from a study of regulatory T cells in long-lasting Graves disease listed by TCRdb under 2021. The study in broad terms: Persistent Graves' disease meant more than 5 years of antithyroid drug treatment with TSH receptor autoantibodies that stayed positive. The study took place in China and was registered as a clinical trial. Persistent Graves' disease patients in the clinical cohort had taken antithyroid drugs for about 10.3 years on average. A total of around 35 samples underwent TCR sequencing: around 13 from persistent and about 20 from newly diagnosed Graves' disease patients. Persistent Graves' disease patients were compared with newly diagnosed Graves' disease patients by peripheral blood TCR sequencing and RNA sequencing.

Interpreted using the paper, the time point label stands for: persistent/refractory GD, antithyroid drugs over 5 years with positive TRAb. For both TCR sequencing and RNA sequencing, RNA was extracted from PBMCs in TRIzol. The diagnosis of Graves' disease followed American Thyroid Association guidelines. Patients for the study were recruited at an endocrinology department in Xi'an, China. Each patient gave 7 to 9.5 milliliters of peripheral blood, collected in an EDTA anticoagulant tube. Ficoll Paque Plus density gradient separation was used to isolate PBMCs, and no further T cell sorting was done. An Agilent 2100 Bioanalyzer and agarose gel were used to assess RNA quality, and a NanoDrop 2000 was used to measure RNA concentration. Results the study describes overall, beyond this receptor: Sequencing and analysis were restricted to the TCR beta chain. Lower TCR Shannon entropy and fewer highly expanded clones were observed in persistent Graves' disease patients than in newly diagnosed patients, which suggested clonal expansion. Patients with persistent disease shared more public clonotypes (about 3,000) than newly diagnosed patients did (approximately 970). As a limitation, the authors acknowledged that the small sample size may reduce accuracy. Because the primary lesion, thyroid tissue, could not be accessed, the study looked at peripheral blood alone.

This clonotype was sampled from a female donor with Graves disease. This specimen was peripheral blood mononuclear cells (PBMCs), taken when the disease was refractory, from a patient treated with antithyroid drugs.

The CDR3 protein sequence reads: CASRTTGGITEAFF. The DNA sequence reads TGTGCCAGCAGGACAACAGGGGGGATCACTGAAGCTTTCTTT. The rearrangement joined TRBV11-2 to TRBJ1-1; the central 8 bases match TRBD1. Measured from the cysteine to the phenylalanine, the CDR3 is 14 residues long. Only the CDR3 DNA stays, 42 bases, in frame from base 1. V is pruned by 6 bases and J by 4 bases, leaving 7 bases of the junction without a gene match. CDR1 and CDR2 are read off the germline V gene as SGHAT and FQNNGV.